The TCR beta chain described here comes from a study of regulatory T cells in long-lasting Graves disease. From germline, CDR1 is SNHLY and CDR2 FYNNEI. The trim removed 5 bases at V and 9 bases at J, leaving 7 bases unmatched. This CDR3 comprises 14 residues. This clonotype was counted ten times or more. Regarding time point: newly diagnosed GD, antithyroid drugs for less than 3 months. The authors made the TCR library using RNA they extracted from PBMCs. Researchers made TCR beta libraries by using iRepertoire HTBI primers and running Arm-PCR on CDR3 regions. TCRdb fed the multiplex PCR reads into MiXCR, producing one record per CDR3 protein. The sample gives about 610,000 distinct CDR3 sequences, about 16% of which show up once; 9.5% to 15% is in the top ten. This same sample was also taken into another study, of T cells in Graves' hyperthyroidism and ophthalmopathy. As reported in that work: Researchers barred patients who had uncontrolled infection, other autoimmune disease, pregnancy or lactation.

V gene TRBV2 combines with J gene TRBJ1-6; 7 bases fit TRBD1. The source material was peripheral blood mononuclear cells (PBMCs), sampled at new diagnosis, from a patient treated with antithyroid drugs. The TCR comes from a man aged 18 to 30 with Graves disease. The CDR3 region has the DNA TGTGCCAGCAGTCATGGGACAGAGGCTTCACCCCTCCACTTT. It is translated as CASSHGTEASPLHF. Full variable domain (remainder filled in from reference TRBV2 and TRBJ1-6): EPEVTQTPSHQVTQMGQEVILRCVPISNHLYFYWYRQILGQKVEFLVSFYNNEISEKSEIFDDQFSVERPDGSNFTLKIRSTKLEDSAMYFCASSHGTEASPLHFGNGTRLTVT.